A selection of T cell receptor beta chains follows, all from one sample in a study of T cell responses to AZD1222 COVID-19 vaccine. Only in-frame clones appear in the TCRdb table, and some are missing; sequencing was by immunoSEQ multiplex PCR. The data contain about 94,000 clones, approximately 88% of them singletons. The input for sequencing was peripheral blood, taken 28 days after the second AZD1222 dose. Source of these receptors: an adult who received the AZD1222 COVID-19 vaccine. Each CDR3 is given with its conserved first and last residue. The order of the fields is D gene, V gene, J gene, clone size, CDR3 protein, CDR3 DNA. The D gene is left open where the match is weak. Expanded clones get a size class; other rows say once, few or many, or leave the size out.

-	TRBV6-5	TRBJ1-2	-	CASSYSPATGYGYTF	TGTGCCAGCAGTTACTCCCCCGCAACAGGTTATGGCTACACCTTC
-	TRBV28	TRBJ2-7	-	CASSLLASYEQYF	TGTGCCAGCAGTTTACTCGCAAGCTACGAGCAGTACTTC
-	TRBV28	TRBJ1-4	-	CASSLSWTGPNEKLFF	TGTGCCAGCAGTTTATCCTGGACGGGGCCTAATGAAAAACTGTTTTTT
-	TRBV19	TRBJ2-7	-	CASSITSRFYEQYF	TGTGCCAGTAGTATAACGTCCCGGTTCTACGAGCAGTACTTC
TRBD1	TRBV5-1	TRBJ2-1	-	CASSLATGVNEQFF	TGCGCCAGCAGCTTGGCAACAGGGGTCAATGAGCAGTTCTTC
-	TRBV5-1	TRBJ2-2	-	CASSPQGQMNTGELFF	TGCGCCAGCAGCCCCCAAGGACAGATGAACACCGGGGAGCTGTTTTTT
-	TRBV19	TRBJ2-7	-	CASSISFPRGTYEQYF	TGTGCCAGTAGTATATCGTTTCCTAGGGGAACCTACGAGCAGTACTTC
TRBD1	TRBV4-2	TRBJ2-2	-	CASSQPTGAGELFF	TGTGCCAGCAGCCAACCAACAGGGGCCGGGGAGCTGTTTTTT
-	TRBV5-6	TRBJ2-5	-	CASSFQPSGETQYF	TGTGCCAGCAGCTTCCAGCCCTCCGGGGAGACCCAGTACTTC
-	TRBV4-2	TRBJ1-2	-	CASSLTRGDYGYTF	TGTGCCAGCAGCCTCACGAGGGGGGACTATGGCTACACCTTC
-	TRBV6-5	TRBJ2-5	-	CASSYAQGQETQYF	TGTGCCAGCAGTTACGCACAGGGCCAAGAGACCCAGTACTTC
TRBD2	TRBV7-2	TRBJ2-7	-	CASSLEGTSGTYEQYF	TGTGCCAGCAGCTTAGAGGGGACTAGCGGGACCTACGAGCAGTACTTC
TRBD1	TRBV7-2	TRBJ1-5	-	CASSSGTGGLGNQPQHF	TGTGCCAGCAGCTCAGGGACAGGGGGATTGGGCAATCAGCCCCAGCATTTT
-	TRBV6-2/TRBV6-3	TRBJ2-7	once	CASSSFRGATYEQYF	TGTGCCAGCAGTTCATTCAGGGGTGCCACCTACGAGCAGTACTTC
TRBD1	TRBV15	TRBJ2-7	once	CATSRDRGQGYEQYF	TGTGCCACCAGCAGAGACCGAGGACAGGGCTACGAGCAGTACTTC
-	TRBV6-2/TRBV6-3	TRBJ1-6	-	CASSSRTVSGNSPLHF	TGTGCCAGCAGTTCGAGGACAGTTTCAGGGAATTCACCCCTCCACTTT
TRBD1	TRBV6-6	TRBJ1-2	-	CASSLGQGTGYTF	TGTGCCAGCAGTTTGGGACAGGGCACGGGCTACACCTTC
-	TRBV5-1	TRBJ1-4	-	CASSLAGTNNEKLFF	TGCGCCAGCAGCTTGGCCGGGACCAATAATGAAAAACTGTTTTTT
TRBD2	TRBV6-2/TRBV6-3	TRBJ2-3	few	CASSLTAGGSDTQYF	TGTGCCAGCAGTCTTACAGCGGGGGGTTCAGATACGCAGTATTTT
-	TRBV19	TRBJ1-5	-	CASSTSIYSNQPQHF	TGTGCCAGTAGTACCTCCATCTATAGCAATCAGCCCCAGCATTTT
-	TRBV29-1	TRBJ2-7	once	CSVLITGYDSEQYF	TGCAGCGTTCTAATCACGGGATACGATAGCGAGCAGTACTTC
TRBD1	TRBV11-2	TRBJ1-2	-	CASSWTGSDGYTF	TGTGCCAGCAGTTGGACAGGGTCTGATGGCTACACCTTC
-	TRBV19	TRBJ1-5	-	CASTTVGAGGNQPQHF	TGTGCCAGTACCACGGTGGGGGCGGGAGGCAATCAGCCCCAGCATTTT
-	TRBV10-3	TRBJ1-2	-	CAISEEGNYGYTF	TGTGCCATCAGTGAGGAGGGAAACTATGGCTACACCTTC
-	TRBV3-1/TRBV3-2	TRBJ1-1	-	CASSRLRQSEAFF	TGTGCCAGCAGCCGACTACGACAGAGTGAAGCTTTCTTT
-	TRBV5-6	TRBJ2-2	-	CASSLGRTGELFF	TGTGCCAGCAGCTTGGGCCGCACCGGGGAGCTGTTTTTT
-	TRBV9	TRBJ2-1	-	CASSVASAGEQFF	TGTGCCAGCAGCGTAGCTAGCGCCGGTGAGCAGTTCTTC
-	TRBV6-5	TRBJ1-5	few	CASGQPYSNQPQHF	TGTGCCAGTGGGCAGCCTTATAGCAATCAGCCCCAGCATTTT
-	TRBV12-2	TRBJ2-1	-	CASRLDMGQGLSSYNEQFF	TGTGCAAGTCGCTTGGATATGGGACAGGGACTTAGCTCCTACAATGAGCAGTTCTTC
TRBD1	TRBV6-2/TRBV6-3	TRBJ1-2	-	CASSFPGQLYGYTF	TGTGCCAGCAGTTTCCCGGGACAGCTCTATGGCTACACCTTC
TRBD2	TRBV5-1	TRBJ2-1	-	CASSLGLAANNEQFF	TGCGCCAGCAGCCTGGGACTAGCGGCAAACAATGAGCAGTTCTTC
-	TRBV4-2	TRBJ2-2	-	CASSQVLGGELFF	TGTGCCAGCAGCCAAGTTTTAGGCGGGGAGCTGTTTTTT
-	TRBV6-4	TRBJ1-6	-	CASREQASSYNSPLHF	TGTGCCAGCAGAGAACAGGCGAGCTCCTATAATTCACCCCTCCACTTT
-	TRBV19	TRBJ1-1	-	CASSLSVNTEAFF	TGTGCCAGTAGTTTATCAGTGAACACTGAAGCTTTCTTT
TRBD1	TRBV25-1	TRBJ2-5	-	CASSDGQGPETQYF	TGTGCCAGCAGTGACGGACAGGGCCCGGAGACCCAGTACTTC
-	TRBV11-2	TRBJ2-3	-	CASSPGPGPDTQYF	TGTGCCAGCAGCCCCGGTCCGGGCCCAGATACGCAGTATTTT
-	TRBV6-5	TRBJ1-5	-	CASSYWQGHQPQHF	TGTGCCAGCAGTTACTGGCAGGGGCATCAGCCCCAGCATTTT
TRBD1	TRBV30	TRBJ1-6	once	CAWNRDRTGFSPLHF	TGTGCCTGGAACCGGGACAGAACCGGTTTTTCACCCCTCCACTTT
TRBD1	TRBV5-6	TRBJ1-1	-	CASQGGPNTEAFF	TGTGCCAGCCAGGGGGGCCCGAACACTGAAGCTTTCTTT
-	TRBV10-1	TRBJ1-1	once	CASSALLNTEAFF	TGCGCCAGCAGCGCACTCTTGAACACTGAAGCTTTCTTT
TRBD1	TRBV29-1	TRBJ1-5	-	CSVAFSGTDSNQPQHF	TGCAGCGTCGCTTTCTCCGGGACAGATAGCAATCAGCCCCAGCATTTT
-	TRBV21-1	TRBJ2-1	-	CASSKVGGAGELRSVGEQFF	TGTGCCAGCAGCAAAGTTGGGGGGGCAGGGGAGCTCCGAAGTGTGGGTGAGCAGTTCTTC
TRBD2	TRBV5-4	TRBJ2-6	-	CASSLGGGAPGANVLTF	TGTGCCAGCAGCTTGGGGGGAGGGGCCCCTGGGGCCAACGTCCTGACTTTC
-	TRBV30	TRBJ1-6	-	CAWNSKTPLHF	TGTGCCTGGAACAGTAAGACACCCCTCCACTTT
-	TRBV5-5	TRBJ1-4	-	CASSRAGPEEKLFF	TGTGCCAGCAGCCGGGCGGGGCCCGAGGAAAAACTGTTTTTT
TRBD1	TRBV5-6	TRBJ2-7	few	CASSLDRSSYEQYF	TGTGCCAGCAGCCTGGACAGGAGCTCCTACGAGCAGTACTTC
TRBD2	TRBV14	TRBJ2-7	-	CASSQGQLAGYEQYF	TGTGCCAGCAGCCAAGGACAACTAGCGGGCTACGAGCAGTACTTC
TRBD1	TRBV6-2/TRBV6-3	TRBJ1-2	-	CASSYPDRYSGYTF	TGTGCCAGCAGTTACCCGGACAGGTACTCTGGCTACACCTTC
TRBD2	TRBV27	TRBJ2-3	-	CASSLVGGSGTLPDTQYF	TGTGCCAGCAGTTTAGTCGGGGGGTCCGGGACTTTGCCAGATACGCAGTATTTT
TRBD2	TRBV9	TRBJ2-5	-	CASSVGDVWRGAGLETQYF	TGTGCCAGCAGCGTAGGGGACGTTTGGCGGGGGGCAGGGTTGGAGACCCAGTACTTC
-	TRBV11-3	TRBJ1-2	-	CASSPTGPRYGYTF	TGTGCCAGCAGCCCCACAGGGCCTCGGTATGGCTACACCTTC
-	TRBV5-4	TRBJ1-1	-	CASRGDSEAFF	TGTGCCAGCAGGGGGGACTCTGAAGCTTTCTTT